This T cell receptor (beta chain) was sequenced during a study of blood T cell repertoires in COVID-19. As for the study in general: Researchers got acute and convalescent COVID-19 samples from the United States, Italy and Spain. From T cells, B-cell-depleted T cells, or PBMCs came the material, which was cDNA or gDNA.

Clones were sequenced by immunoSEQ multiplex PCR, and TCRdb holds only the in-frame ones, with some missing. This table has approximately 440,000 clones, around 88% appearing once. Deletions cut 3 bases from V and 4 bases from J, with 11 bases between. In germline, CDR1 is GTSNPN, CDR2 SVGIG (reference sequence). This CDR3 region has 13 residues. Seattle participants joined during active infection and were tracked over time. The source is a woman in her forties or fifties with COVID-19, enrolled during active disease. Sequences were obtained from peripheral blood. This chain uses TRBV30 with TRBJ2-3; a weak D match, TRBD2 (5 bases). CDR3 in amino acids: CAWRLERADTQYF. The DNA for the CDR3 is TGTGCCTGGAGATTAGAGAGGGCAGATACGCAGTATTTT.